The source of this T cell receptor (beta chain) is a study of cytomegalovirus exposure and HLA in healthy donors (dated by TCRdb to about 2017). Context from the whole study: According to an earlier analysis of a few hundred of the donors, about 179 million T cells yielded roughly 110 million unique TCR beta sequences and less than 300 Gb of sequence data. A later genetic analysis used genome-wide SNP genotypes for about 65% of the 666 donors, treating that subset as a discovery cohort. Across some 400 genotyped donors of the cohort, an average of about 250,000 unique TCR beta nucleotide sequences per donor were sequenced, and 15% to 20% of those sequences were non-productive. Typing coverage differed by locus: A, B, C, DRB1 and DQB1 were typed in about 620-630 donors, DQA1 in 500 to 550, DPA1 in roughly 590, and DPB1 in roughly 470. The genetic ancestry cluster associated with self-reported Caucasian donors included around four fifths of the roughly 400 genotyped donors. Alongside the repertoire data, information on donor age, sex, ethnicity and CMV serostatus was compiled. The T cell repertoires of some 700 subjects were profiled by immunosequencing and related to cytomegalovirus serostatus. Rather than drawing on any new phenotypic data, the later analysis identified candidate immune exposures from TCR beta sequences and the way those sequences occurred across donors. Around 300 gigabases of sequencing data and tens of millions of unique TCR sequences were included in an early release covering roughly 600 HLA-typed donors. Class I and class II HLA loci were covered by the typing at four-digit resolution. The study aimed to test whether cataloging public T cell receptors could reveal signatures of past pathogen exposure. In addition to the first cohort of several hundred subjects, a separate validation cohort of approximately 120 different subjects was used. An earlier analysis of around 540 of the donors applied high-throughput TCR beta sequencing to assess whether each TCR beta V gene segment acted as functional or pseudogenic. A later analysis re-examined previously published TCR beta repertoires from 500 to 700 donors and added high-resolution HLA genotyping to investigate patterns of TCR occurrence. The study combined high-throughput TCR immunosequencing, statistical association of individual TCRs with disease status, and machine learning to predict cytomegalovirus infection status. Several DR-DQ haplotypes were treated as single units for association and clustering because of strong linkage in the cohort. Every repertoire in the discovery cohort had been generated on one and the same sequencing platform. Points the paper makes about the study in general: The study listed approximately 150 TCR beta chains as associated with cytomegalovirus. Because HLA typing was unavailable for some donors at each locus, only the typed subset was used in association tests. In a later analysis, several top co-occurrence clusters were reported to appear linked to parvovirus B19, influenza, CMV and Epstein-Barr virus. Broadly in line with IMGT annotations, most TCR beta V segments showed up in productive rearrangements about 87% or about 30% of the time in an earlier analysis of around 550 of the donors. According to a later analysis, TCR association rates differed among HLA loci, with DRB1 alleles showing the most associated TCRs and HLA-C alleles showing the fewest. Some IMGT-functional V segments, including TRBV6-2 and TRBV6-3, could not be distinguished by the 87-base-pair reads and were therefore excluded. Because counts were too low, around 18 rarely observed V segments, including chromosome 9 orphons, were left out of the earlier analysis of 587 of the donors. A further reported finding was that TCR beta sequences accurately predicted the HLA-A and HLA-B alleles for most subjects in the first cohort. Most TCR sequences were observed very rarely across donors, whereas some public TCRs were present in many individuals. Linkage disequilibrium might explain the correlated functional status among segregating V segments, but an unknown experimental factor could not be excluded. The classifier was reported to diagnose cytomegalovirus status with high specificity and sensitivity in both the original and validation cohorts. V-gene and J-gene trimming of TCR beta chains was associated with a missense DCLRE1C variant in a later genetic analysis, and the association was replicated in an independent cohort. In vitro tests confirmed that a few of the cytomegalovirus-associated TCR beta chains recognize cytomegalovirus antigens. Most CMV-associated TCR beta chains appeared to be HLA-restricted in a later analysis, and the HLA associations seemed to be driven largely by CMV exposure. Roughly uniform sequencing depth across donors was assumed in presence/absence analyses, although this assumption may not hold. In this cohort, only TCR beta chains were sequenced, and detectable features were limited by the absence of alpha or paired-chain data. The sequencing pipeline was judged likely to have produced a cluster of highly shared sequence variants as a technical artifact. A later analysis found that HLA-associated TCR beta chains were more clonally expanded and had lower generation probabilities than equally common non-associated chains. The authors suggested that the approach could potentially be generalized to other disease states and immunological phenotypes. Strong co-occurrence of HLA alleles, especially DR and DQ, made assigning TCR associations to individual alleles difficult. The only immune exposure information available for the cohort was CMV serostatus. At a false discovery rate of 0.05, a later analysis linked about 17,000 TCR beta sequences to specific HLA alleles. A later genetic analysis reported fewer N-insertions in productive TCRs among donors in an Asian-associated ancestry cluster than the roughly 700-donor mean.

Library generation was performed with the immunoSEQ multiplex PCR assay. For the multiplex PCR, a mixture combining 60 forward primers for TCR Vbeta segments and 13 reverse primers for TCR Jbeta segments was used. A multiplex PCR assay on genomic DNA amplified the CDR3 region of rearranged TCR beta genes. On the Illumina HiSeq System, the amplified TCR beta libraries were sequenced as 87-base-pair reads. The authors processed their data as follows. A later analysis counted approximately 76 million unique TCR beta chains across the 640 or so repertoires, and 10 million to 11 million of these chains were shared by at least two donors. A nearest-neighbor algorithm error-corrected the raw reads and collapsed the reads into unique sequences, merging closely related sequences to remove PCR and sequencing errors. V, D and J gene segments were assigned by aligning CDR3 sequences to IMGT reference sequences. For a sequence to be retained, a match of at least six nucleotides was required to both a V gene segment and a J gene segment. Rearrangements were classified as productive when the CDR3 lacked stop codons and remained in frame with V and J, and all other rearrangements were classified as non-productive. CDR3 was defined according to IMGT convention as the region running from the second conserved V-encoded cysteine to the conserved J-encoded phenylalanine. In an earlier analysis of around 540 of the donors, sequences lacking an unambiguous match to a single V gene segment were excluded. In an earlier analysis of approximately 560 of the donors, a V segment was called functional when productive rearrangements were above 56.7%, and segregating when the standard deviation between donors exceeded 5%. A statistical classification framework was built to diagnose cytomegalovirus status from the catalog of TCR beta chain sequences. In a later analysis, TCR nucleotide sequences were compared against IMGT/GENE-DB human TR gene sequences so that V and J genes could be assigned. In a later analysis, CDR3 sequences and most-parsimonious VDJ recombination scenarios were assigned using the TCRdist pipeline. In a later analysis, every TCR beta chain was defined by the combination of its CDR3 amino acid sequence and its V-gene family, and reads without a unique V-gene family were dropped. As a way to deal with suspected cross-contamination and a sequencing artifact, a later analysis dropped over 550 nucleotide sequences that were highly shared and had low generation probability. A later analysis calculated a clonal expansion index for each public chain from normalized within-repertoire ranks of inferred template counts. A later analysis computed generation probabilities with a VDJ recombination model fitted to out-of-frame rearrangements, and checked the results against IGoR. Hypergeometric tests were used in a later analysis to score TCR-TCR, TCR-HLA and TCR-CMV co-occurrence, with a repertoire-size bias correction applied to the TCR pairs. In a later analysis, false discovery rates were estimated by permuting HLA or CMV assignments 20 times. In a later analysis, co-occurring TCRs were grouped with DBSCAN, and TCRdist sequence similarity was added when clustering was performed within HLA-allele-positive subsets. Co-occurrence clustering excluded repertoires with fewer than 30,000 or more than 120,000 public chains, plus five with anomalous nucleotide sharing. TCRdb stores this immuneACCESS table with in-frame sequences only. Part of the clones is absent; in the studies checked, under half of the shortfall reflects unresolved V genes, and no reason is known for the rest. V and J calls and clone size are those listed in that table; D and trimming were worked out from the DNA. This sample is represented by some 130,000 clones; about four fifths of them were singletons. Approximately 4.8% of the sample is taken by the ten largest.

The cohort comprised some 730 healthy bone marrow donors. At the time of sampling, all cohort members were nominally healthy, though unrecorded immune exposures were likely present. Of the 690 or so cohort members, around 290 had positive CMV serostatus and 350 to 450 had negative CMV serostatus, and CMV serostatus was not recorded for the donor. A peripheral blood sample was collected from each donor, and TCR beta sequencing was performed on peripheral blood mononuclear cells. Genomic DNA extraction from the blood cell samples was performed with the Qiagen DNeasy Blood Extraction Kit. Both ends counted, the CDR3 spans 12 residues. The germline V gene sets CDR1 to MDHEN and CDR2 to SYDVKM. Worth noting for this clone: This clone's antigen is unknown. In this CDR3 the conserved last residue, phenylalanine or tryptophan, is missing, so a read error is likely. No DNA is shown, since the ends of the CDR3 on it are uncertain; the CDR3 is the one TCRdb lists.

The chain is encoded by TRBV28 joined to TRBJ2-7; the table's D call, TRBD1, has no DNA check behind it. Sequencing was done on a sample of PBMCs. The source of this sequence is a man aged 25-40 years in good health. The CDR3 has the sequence CASRGTGRSFWL.